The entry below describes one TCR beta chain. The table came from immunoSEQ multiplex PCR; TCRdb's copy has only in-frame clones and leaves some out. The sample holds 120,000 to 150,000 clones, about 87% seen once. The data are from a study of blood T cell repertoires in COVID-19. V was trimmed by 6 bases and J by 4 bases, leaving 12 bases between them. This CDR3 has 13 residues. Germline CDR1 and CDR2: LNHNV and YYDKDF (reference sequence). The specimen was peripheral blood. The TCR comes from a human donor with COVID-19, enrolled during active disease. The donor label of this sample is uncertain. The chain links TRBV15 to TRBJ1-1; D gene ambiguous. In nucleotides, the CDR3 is TGTGCCACCAGGGGCAGCCCAGGCACTGAAGCTTTCTTT. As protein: CATRGSPGTEAFF.